This T cell receptor beta chain was documented in a study of T-cell memory formation after mild COVID-19. Across the whole study: TCR clusters were mostly donor specific.

Findings and caveats of the study: Clones contracting day 15 to 85 were balanced CD4/CD8; later expanders leaned CD4+. Researchers found some responding clones in pre-infection memory, a sign that cross-reactive memory joined.

On this clonotype: The target antigen is unknown.

Constant-segment-primed 5'RACE gave TCR alpha and TCR beta cDNA libraries with sample barcodes and UMIs. TCRdb re-called the 5' RACE reads with MiXCR, one entry per CDR3 protein. This table has 250,000 to 400,000 distinct CDR3 sequences, approximately 14% appearing once. The CDR3 covers 14 residues. V shed 5 bases, J shed 2 bases, and the junction held 3 bases outside the gene matches. Germline V CDR1 and CDR2: DFQATT, SNEGSKA (reference sequence). V usage is TRBV20-1 and J usage is TRBJ2-3; 11 bases are shared with TRBD2. The sequence was obtained from a man aged 18 to 29 who had mild COVID-19 (a few samples of this study predate the infection). Cell type and time point are not known. Sample: PBMCs or a T cell subset sorted from them (not recorded which). CDR3 DNA sequence: TGCAGTGCTTTTAGCGGGGGGGCCACAGATACGCAGTATTTT. Its translation: CSAFSGGATDTQYF.